The next 29 T cell receptor beta chains were all read from a single sample in a study of OX40 agonist ivuxolimab in advanced cancers. Sequencing was performed with immunoSEQ multiplex PCR; in TCRdb, only in-frame clones are kept and a portion is missing. The sample carries roughly 60,000 clones, approximately 81% recorded once. The specimen comprised CD4+ or CD8+ T cells sorted from blood, sampled in a trial of the OX40 agonist ivuxolimab. The receptors originated from an adult with an advanced solid tumor such as melanoma, head and neck, liver or kidney cancer.

This sequence joins TRBV12-5 and TRBJ2-5; TRBD2 aligns across 7 bases. After removal of 6 bases from V and 2 bases from J, the junction contained 3 bases not matched to a gene. This CDR3 has 13 amino acids. CDR1 and CDR2 (germline): LGHNT, FRNRAP. DNA of the CDR3: TGTGCTAGTGGCTCTAGCGGACAAGAGACCCAGTACTTC. This codes for CASGSSGQETQYF.

The chain uses TRBV13 and TRBJ1-2; D perhaps matches TRBD1 (5 bases). The CDR3 totals 13 residues. CDR1 is PRHDT and CDR2 is FYEKMQ in the germline V gene (reference sequence). The ends were cut back, 5 bases at V and 8 bases at J, with 15 bases in the middle. The CDR3, as DNA: TGTGCCAGCAGCCCGGCGGGGCTGGGCGGCTACACCTTC. This sequence encodes CASSPAGLGGYTF.

This chain connects TRBV18 to TRBJ2-2; D perhaps matches TRBD2 (6 bases). The CDR3 sequence is 16 residues long. Germline CDR1 is KGHSH and CDR2 is LQKENI. V was trimmed by 3 bases and J by 1 base, leaving 12 bases between them. The CDR3 DNA reads as TGTGCCAGCTCACCTCTAGCGCCTGAGAACACCGGGGAGCTGTTTTTT. Translation: CASSPLAPENTGELFF.

The V and J genes are TRBV6-1 and TRBJ2-1, with D possibly being TRBD2 (6 bases). V shed 7 bases and J shed 7 bases, with 17 bases lying between them. The CDR3 length is 14 residues. The germline gives CDR1 MNHNS, CDR2 SASEGT. The CDR3 sequence: CASTKAGPFNEQFF. The CDR3, as DNA: TGTGCCAGCACGAAGGCGGGACCTTTTAATGAGCAGTTCTTC.

This rearrangement joins TRBV19 to TRBJ2-5, with TRBD1 matching over 8 bases. The CDR3 length is 17 residues. V was pared by 6 bases and J by 5 bases, with 17 bases of the junction left unmatched. Germline V gene sequence: CDR1 LNHDA, CDR2 SQIVND (reference sequence). The CDR3 bases are TGTGCCAGTAGCCATTTTGCTCCCGGGACAGGTGGGGAGACCCAGTACTTC. Its protein product is CASSHFAPGTGGETQYF. Full variable domain (rest looked up from reference TRBV19 and TRBJ2-5): DGGITQSPKYLFRKEGQNVTLSCEQNLNHDAMYWYRQDPGQGLRLIYYSQIVNDFQKGDIAEGYSVSREKKESFPLTVTSAQKNPTAFYLCASSHFAPGTGGETQYFGPGTRLLVL.

A word on this clone: The sample holds other DNA sequences that translate to the same CDR3. The chain uses TRBV19 and TRBJ1-1; D uncertain. Germline assignment: CDR1 LNHDA and CDR2 SQIVND (reference sequence). V was clipped by 2 bases and J by 1 base, with 5 bases between them. The CDR3 length is 13 residues. CDR3 in amino acids: CASSIWGNTEAFF. As DNA, the CDR3 is TGTGCCAGTAGTATATGGGGGAACACTGAAGCTTTCTTT.

V gene TRBV4-2 combines with J gene TRBJ2-7, with 7 bases matching TRBD1. Germline assignment: CDR1 LGHNA and CDR2 YNFKEQ. J lost 3 bases, V lost 0 bases, and 5 bases had no gene match. The CDR3 consists of 15 residues. CDR3 DNA sequence: TGTGCCAGCAGCCAAGATTGGACAGGTAACTACGAGCAGTACTTC. Protein product: CASSQDWTGNYEQYF.

The chain uses TRBV4-1 and TRBJ2-1; D gene unclear. The CDR3 spans 14 residues. The germline V gene has CDR1 MGHRA and CDR2 YSYEKL. V was trimmed by 1 base and J by 7 bases, leaving 11 bases between them. DNA for the CDR3: TGCGCCAGCAGCCAAGCGACTTGGCTTAATGAGCAGTTCTTC. Its translation is CASSQATWLNEQFF.

The gene calls are TRBV29-1 and TRBJ1-1; D uncertain. The V gene's germline CDR1 is SQVTM and CDR2 ANQGSEA. The CDR3 consists of 12 residues. The DNA of the CDR3 is TGCACCCCTTTCCGGGAGAACACTGAAGCTTTCTTT. This codes for CTPFRENTEAFF.

This clone has a handful of counts. V usage is TRBV2 and J usage is TRBJ1-5; 7 bases agree with TRBD1. The CDR3 is 17 amino acids. Germline loops: CDR1 SNHLY, CDR2 FYNNEI. V dropped 2 bases and J dropped 0; count of bases not matched to a gene: 7. The CDR3 DNA follows: TGTGCCAGCAGTGAACTGGGGACAGCTAATAGCAATCAGCCCCAGCATTTT. Protein sequence: CASSELGTANSNQPQHF.

The chain recombines TRBV9 with TRBJ2-2; the D gene is possibly TRBD2 (6 bases). Trimming left V 4 bases short and J 2 bases short, with 12 bases between. Per the germline V gene, CDR1 is SGDLS and CDR2 is YYNGEE. This CDR3 region has 15 residues. CDR3 loop: CASSPPSANTGELFF. The CDR3 DNA is TGTGCCAGCAGCCCCCCTAGCGCCAACACCGGGGAGCTGTTTTTT. Using reference TRBV9 and TRBJ2-2 for the parts outside the CDR3, the full variable domain is DSGVTQTPKHLITATGQRVTLRCSPRSGDLSVYWYQQSLDQGLQFLIQYYNGEERAKGNILERFSAQQFPDLHSELNLSSLELGDSALYFCASSPPSANTGELFFGEGSRLTVL.

The sample holds a few counts of this clone. This sequence joins TRBV10-2 and TRBJ1-1; unclear D gene. Deletions cut 3 bases from V and 0 bases from J, with 17 bases between. The germline V gene encodes CDR1 WSHSY and CDR2 SAAADI. The CDR3 loop spans 17 amino acids. The CDR3 here is CASSDPNGRSMNTEAFF. The CDR3 DNA reads TGCGCCAGCAGTGATCCCAACGGCCGGTCCATGAACACTGAAGCTTTCTTT.

CDR3 sequence: CASHTGQAYGYTF. The CDR3 nucleotides read TGTGCCAGCCACACCGGACAGGCCTATGGCTACACCTTC. This rearrangement joins TRBV6-5 to TRBJ1-2; TRBD1 matches at 7 bases. Germline V lookup: CDR1 MNHEY, CDR2 SVGAGI. The CDR3 contains 13 residues. V lost 8 bases, J lost 4 bases, and 7 bases stayed unmatched.

The CDR3 DNA is TGTGCCAGCACTAGAATATCTGGGGAGCAGTACTTC. Translating it yields CASTRISGEQYF. The chain combines TRBV2 with TRBJ2-7, with D unclear. Between the trimmed V and J ends, which lost 7 bases and 7 bases, there was a span of 14 bases. The V gene's germline CDR1 is SNHLY and CDR2 FYNNEI. This CDR3 has 12 amino acids.

The rearrangement links TRBV5-1 to TRBJ2-3, with TRBD2 identical over 12 bases. The germline V gene encodes CDR1 SGHRS and CDR2 YFSETQ. J was trimmed by 0 bases and V by 0 bases; bases with no gene match: 2. This CDR3 has 17 amino acids. CDR3 in amino acids: CASSLGLAGVSTDTQYF. The CDR3 DNA follows: TGCGCCAGCAGCTTGGGACTAGCGGGAGTCAGCACAGATACGCAGTATTTT. The whole variable domain, remainder taken from reference TRBV5-1 and TRBJ2-3, is KAGVTQTPRYLIKTRGQQVTLSCSPISGHRSVSWYQQTPGQGLQFLFEYFSETQRNKGNFPGRFSGRQFSNSRSEMNVSTLELGDSALYLCASSLGLAGVSTDTQYFGPGTRLTVL.

This clone was picked up a small number of times. The V call is TRBV5-6, the J call TRBJ1-3; D is ambiguous. V was cut by 0 bases and J by 4 bases, with 5 bases left in between. The CDR3 is 13 residues long. Germline CDR1 is SGHDT and CDR2 is YYEEEE. The DNA for the CDR3 is TGTGCCAGCAGCTTGGTGGGAGGAAACACCATATATTTT. It is translated as CASSLVGGNTIYF.

This clone was counted once. The V gene is TRBV6-1, the J gene TRBJ2-7, with D tentatively TRBD1 (6 bases). V was cut by 8 bases and J by 0 bases, with 14 bases left in between. CDR1 MNHNS and CDR2 SASEGT come from the germline V gene. The CDR3 runs to 14 residues. The CDR3, as DNA: TGTGCCAGCGGGTACGGACAGAGCTCCTACGAGCAGTACGTC. This codes for CASGYGQSSYEQYV.

The chain combines TRBV4-3 with TRBJ2-1; no reliable D call. The CDR3 consists of 14 residues. V was pared by 1 base and J by 7 bases, with 11 bases between. Germline assignment: CDR1 LGHNA and CDR2 YSLEER. In DNA, the CDR3 is TGCGCCAGCAGCCAAGGATTGAACGTTAATGAGCAGTTCTTC. This encodes CASSQGLNVNEQFF.

The chain employs TRBV9 and TRBJ2-6; TRBD1 aligns across 7 bases. This CDR3 contains 17 residues. From germline, CDR1 is SGDLS and CDR2 YYNGEE. V shed 4 bases, J shed 0 bases, and the junction held 7 bases outside the gene matches. The CDR3 reads CASSPRDRSSGANVLTF. The CDR3 DNA reads TGTGCCAGCAGCCCCCGGGACAGAAGCTCTGGGGCCAACGTCCTGACTTTC.

The V and J genes are TRBV10-3 and TRBJ2-1; a weak D match, TRBD2 (5 bases). V lost 3 bases and J lost 8, with 14 bases in between. This CDR3 contains 14 residues. The germline gives CDR1 ENHRY, CDR2 SYGVKD. CDR3 residues: CAISDDGLADEQFF. CDR3 in DNA: TGTGCCATCAGTGATGACGGGCTAGCTGATGAGCAGTTCTTC.

This rearrangement joins TRBV13 to TRBJ2-3; TRBD2 aligns across 12 bases. The CDR3 extends over 15 amino acids. Germline V CDR1 and CDR2: PRHDT, FYEKMQ (reference sequence). The chain's CDR3 is CGSGASGRVTDTQYF. In DNA, the CDR3 is TGTGGTTCAGGGGCTAGCGGGAGGGTCACAGATACGCAGTATTTT.

The rearrangement links TRBV7-7 to TRBJ2-1; 7 bases fit TRBD1. CDR3 length: 15 residues. From germline, CDR1 is SSHAT and CDR2 FNYEAQ (reference sequence). J was trimmed by 0 bases and V by 2 bases; bases with no gene match: 1. The CDR3 reads CASSLTGDSYNEQFF. CDR3 nucleotides: TGTGCCAGCAGCTTAACAGGGGACTCCTACAATGAGCAGTTCTTC. The full variable domain, in which reference TRBV7-7 and TRBJ2-1 provide the parts outside the CDR3, is GAGVSQSPRYKVTKRGQDVTLRCDPISSHATLYWYQQALGQGPEFLTYFNYEAQPDKSGLPSDRFSAERPEGSISTLTIQRTEQRDSAMYRCASSLTGDSYNEQFFGPGTRLTVL.

This clone is a singleton in its sample. The chain recombines TRBV28 with TRBJ1-5; D remains unclear. The CDR3 has 12 amino acids. The germline CDR1 and CDR2 sequences are MDHEN and SYDVKM. The V end lost 5 bases, the J end lost 5 bases, and 7 bases lay between the germline ends. CDR3 DNA: TGTGCCAGCAGTGTGTTCGATCAGCCCCAGCATTTT. The encoded protein is CASSVFDQPQHF. Filled out from reference TRBV28 and TRBJ1-5, the complete variable domain reads DVKVTQSSRYLVKRTGEKVFLECVQDMDHENMFWYRQDPGLGLRLIYFSYDVKMKEKGDIPEGYSVSREKKERFSLILESASTNQTSMYLCASSVFDQPQHFGDGTRLSIL.

The J gene is TRBJ2-7, the V gene TRBV2, with D unclear. The germline CDR1 and CDR2 sequences are SNHLY and FYNNEI. CDR3 length: 21 residues. The CDR3 loop is CASREGVSTPPWPRMIYEQYV. CDR3 bases: TGTGCCAGCAGGGAAGGTGTCTCCACACCCCCTTGGCCAAGAATGATCTACGAGCAGTACGTC.

The chain is built from TRBV7-6 and TRBJ2-3, with TRBD1 matching over 8 bases. The trim removed 5 bases at V and 2 bases at J, leaving 6 bases unmatched. The CDR3 totals 15 residues. CDR1 and CDR2 (germline): SGHVS, FNYEAQ. CDR3 nucleotides: TGTGCCAGCAGCGGCCGGGACAGGTTCACAGATACGCAGTATTTT. It translates to CASSGRDRFTDTQYF.

The CDR3 here is CASSGTSGSIGEPSYNEQFF. As DNA, the CDR3 is TGCGCCAGCAGTGGTACTAGCGGGAGTATTGGGGAACCTTCCTACAATGAGCAGTTCTTC. The V gene is TRBV10-1, the J gene TRBJ2-1, with 11 bases aligning to TRBD2. The CDR3 runs to 20 residues. V shed 4 bases, J shed 1 base, and the junction held 15 bases outside the gene matches. CDR1 WNHNN and CDR2 SYGVQD come from the germline V gene (reference sequence).

CDR3 bases: TGTGCCAGCAGTTATCTGGGGGGCAGGGAGACCCAGTACTTC. Translating gives CASSYLGGRETQYF. V is TRBV6-5 and J is TRBJ2-5; D may match TRBD1 or TRBD2 (6 bases each). The germline V gene has CDR1 MNHEY and CDR2 SVGAGI. The CDR3 covers 14 residues. The V gene lost 3 bases and the J gene lost 5 bases, with 13 bases spanning the gap.

The chain combines TRBV4-2 with TRBJ1-6; 7 nucleotides line up with TRBD1. Germline CDR1 reads LGHNA; CDR2 reads YNFKEQ. The ends lost 0 bases at V and 9 bases at J; junction bases unmatched: 5. There are 15 residues in the CDR3. This CDR3 reads CASSQDWTGGSPLHF. Here the CDR3 DNA reads TGTGCCAGCAGCCAAGATTGGACAGGAGGTTCACCCCTCCACTTT.

There are a few counts of this clone. The rearrangement joins TRBV4-3 to TRBJ2-5; TRBD1 matches 8 bases. In germline, CDR1 is LGHNA, CDR2 YSLEER. The CDR3 length is 17 residues. With 0 bases clipped from V and 2 bases from J, the junction kept 8 bases outside the gene matches. The CDR3: CASSQDPQGAWQETQYF. CDR3 DNA: TGCGCCAGCAGCCAAGATCCCCAGGGGGCTTGGCAAGAGACCCAGTACTTC.